This T cell receptor (beta chain) was recovered during a study of neurological immune-mediated disorders. The sample holds many counts of this clonotype. TCRdb called the 5' RACE reads again in MiXCR, with one record for every CDR3 protein. This sample yields about 66,000 distinct CDR3 sequences, of which 3.4% are seen a single time; about 3.5% belongs to the top ten. J was trimmed by 4 bases and V by 3 bases; bases with no gene match: 4. Germline V gives CDR1 LGHDT, CDR2 YNNKEL (reference sequence). CDR3 length: 14 residues. This receptor was identified in a man in his forties with multiple sclerosis. The J gene is TRBJ1-2, the V gene TRBV3-1; 8 nucleotides match TRBD1. Sequenced sample: PBMCs. The CDR3: CASSQGQVSYGYTF. The CDR3 DNA sequence: TGTGCCAGCAGCCAGGGACAGGTCTCCTATGGCTACACCTTC.